Below, 3 T cell receptor beta chains from the same sample are listed, as sequenced in a study of T cells in Graves' hyperthyroidism and ophthalmopathy. Amplification targeted TCR beta CDR3 regions from RNA transcripts. First-round RT-PCR targeting the TCR CDR3 was performed with the HTBI primer set. Using its own MiXCR run on the multiplex PCR reads, TCRdb lists one record per CDR3 protein. The sample includes 650,000 to 700,000 distinct CDR3 sequences, roughly 17% of them seen just once. Sequences were obtained from blood. Receptor source: a man aged 45-60 years with Graves' hyperthyroidism.

This clonotype came up a few times. The V and J genes are TRBV2 and TRBJ2-7; the D gene is possibly TRBD1 (6 bases). CDR3 length: 15 residues. CDR1 and CDR2 (germline): SNHLY, FYNNEI. V lost 3 bases, J lost 3 bases, and 15 bases lay in between. CDR3 coding DNA: TGTGCCAGCAGTGAGGCAGGGGCAACCCTCTACGAGCAGTACTTC. It encodes CASSEAGATLYEQYF.

This clonotype appeared many times. The V gene is TRBV18, the J gene TRBJ1-1, with unresolved D. The CDR3 contains 13 residues. CDR1 is KGHSH, CDR2 LQKENI, per germline. V was shortened by 6 bases and J by 1 base, with 9 bases between the two germline ends. As DNA, the CDR3 is TGTGCCAGCTCCCGCCTCGAGAACACTGAAGCTTTCTTT. It translates to CASSRLENTEAFF.

This clonotype was counted between two and nine times. This chain joins TRBV3-1 and TRBJ2-7; TRBD2 aligns across 11 bases. In germline, CDR1 is LGHDT, CDR2 YNNKEL (reference sequence). The CDR3 covers 16 residues. V gave up 4 bases and J gave up 6 bases; unmatched junction bases: 11. The CDR3 reads CASSPLLSLAGGEQYF. CDR3 coding DNA: TGTGCCAGCAGCCCTCTTCTCAGTCTAGCGGGAGGCGAGCAGTACTTC.